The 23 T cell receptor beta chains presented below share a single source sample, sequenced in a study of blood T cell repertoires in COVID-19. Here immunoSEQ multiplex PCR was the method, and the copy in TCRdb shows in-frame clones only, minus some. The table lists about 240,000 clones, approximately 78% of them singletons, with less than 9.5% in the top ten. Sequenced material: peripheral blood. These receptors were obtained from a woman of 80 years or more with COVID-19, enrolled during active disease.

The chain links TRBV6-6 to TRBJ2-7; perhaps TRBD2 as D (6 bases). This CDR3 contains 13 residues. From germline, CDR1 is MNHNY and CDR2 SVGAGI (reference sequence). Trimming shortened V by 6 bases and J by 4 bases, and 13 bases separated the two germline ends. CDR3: CASSLLREYEQYF. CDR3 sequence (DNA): TGTGCCAGCAGCCTACTGCGGGAATACGAGCAGTACTTC.

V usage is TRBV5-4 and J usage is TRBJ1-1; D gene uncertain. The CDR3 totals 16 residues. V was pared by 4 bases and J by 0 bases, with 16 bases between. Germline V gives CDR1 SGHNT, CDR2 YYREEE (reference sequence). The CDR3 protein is CASSLRPGRMNTEAFF. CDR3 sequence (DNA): TGTGCCAGCAGCCTGAGACCAGGTCGGATGAACACTGAAGCTTTCTTT.

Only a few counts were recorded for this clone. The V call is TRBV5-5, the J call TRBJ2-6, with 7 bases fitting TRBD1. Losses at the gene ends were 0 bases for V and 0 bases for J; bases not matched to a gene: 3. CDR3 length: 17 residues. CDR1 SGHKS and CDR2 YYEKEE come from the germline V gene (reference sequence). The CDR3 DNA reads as TGTGCCAGCAGCTTGGGACAGGGCTACTCTGGGGCCAACGTCCTGACTTTC. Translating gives CASSLGQGYSGANVLTF.

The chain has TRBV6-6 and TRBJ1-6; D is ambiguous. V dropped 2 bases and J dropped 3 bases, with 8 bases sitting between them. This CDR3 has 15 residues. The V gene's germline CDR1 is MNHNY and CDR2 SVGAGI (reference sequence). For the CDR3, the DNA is TGTGCCAGCAGTTACAACAGCCTCTATAATTCACCCCTCCACTTT. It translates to CASSYNSLYNSPLHF.

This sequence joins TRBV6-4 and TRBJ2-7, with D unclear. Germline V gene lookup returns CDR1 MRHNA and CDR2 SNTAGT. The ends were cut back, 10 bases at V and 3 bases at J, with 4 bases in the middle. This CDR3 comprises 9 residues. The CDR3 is CAINYEQYF. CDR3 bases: TGTGCCATCAACTACGAGCAGTACTTC.

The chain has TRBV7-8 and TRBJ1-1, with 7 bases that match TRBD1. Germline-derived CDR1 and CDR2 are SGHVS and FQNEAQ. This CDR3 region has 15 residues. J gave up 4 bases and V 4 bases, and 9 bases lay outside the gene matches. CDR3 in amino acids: CASSYRQGEGTEAFF. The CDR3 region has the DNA TGTGCCAGCAGCTACCGACAGGGAGAGGGCACTGAAGCTTTCTTT.

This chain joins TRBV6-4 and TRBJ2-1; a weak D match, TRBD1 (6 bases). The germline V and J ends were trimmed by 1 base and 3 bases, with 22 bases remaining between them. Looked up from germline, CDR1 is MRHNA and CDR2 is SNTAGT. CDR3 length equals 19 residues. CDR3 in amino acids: CASSDYWEGQTANYNEQFF. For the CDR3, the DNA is TGTGCCAGCAGTGACTATTGGGAAGGACAGACAGCTAACTACAATGAGCAGTTCTTC.

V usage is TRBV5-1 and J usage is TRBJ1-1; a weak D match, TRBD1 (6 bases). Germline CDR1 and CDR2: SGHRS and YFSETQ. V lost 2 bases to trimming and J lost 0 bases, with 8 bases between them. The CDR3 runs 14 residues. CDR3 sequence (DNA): TGCGCCAGCAGCTTCAGGGGTATGAACACTGAAGCTTTCTTT. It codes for CASSFRGMNTEAFF.

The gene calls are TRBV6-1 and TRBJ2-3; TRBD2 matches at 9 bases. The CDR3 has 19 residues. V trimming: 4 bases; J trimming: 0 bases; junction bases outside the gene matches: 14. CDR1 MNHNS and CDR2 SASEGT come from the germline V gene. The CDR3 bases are TGTGCCAGCAGTGTAAGGGCTAGCGGGGAGCTACTTAGCACAGATACGCAGTATTTT. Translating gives CASSVRASGELLSTDTQYF.

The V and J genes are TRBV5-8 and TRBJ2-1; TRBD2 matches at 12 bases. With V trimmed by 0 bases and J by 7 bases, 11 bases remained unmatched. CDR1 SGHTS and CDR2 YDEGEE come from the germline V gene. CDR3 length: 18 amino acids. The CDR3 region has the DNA TGTGCCAGCAGCTTGGGACTAGCGGGAGCAATTCGACGGAATGAGCAGTTCTTC. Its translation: CASSLGLAGAIRRNEQFF.

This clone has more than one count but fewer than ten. The CDR3 here is CASSLSASRGDTQYF. The CDR3, as DNA: TGTGCCAGCAGCTTAAGTGCGAGCCGTGGAGATACGCAGTATTTT. This chain joins TRBV7-3 and TRBJ2-3; D gene ambiguous. The length of the CDR3 is 15 residues. The ends were cut back, 1 base at V and 5 bases at J, with 13 bases in the middle. The germline CDR1 and CDR2 sequences are SGHTA and FQGTGA.

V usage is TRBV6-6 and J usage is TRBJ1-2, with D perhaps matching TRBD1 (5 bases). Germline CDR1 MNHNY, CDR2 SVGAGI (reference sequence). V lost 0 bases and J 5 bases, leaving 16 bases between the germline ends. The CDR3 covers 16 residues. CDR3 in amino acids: CASSYSNPGGGYGYTF. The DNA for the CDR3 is TGTGCCAGCAGTTACTCGAATCCCGGGGGGGGGTATGGCTACACCTTC.

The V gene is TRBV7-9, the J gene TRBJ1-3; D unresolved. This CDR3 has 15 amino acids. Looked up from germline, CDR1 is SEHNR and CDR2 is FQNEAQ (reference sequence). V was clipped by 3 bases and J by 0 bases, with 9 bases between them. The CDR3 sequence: CASSFGVPSGNTIYF. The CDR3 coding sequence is TGTGCCAGCAGCTTCGGGGTCCCCTCTGGAAACACCATATATTTT.

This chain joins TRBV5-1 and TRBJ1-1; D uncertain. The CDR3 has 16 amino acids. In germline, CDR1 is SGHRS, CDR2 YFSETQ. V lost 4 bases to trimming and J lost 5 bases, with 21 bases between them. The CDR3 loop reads CASSLPGGSLRTEAFF. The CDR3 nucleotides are TGCGCCAGCAGCCTCCCAGGAGGATCCCTAAGGACTGAAGCTTTCTTT.

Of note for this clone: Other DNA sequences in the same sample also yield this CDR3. The CDR3 DNA reads TGCGCCAGCAGCTTCCTAGCGGGAGCGGACGGGGAGCTGTTTTTT. This gives the protein CASSFLAGADGELFF. This chain links TRBV5-1 with TRBJ2-2, with 10 bases lining up with TRBD2. Germline V gene data show CDR1 as SGHRS and CDR2 as YFSETQ. J lost 7 bases, V lost 2 bases, and 5 bases had no gene match. There are 15 residues in the CDR3.

This chain's CDR3 is CASRRRRGMNTEAFF. CDR3 nucleotide sequence: TGTGCCAGTAGACGAAGGAGAGGAATGAACACTGAAGCTTTCTTT. The chain is built from TRBV19 and TRBJ1-1; no reliable D call. Between the trimmed V and J ends, which lost 6 bases and 0 bases, there was a span of 14 bases. CDR1 is LNHDA, CDR2 SQIVND, per germline (reference sequence). CDR3 length equals 15 residues.

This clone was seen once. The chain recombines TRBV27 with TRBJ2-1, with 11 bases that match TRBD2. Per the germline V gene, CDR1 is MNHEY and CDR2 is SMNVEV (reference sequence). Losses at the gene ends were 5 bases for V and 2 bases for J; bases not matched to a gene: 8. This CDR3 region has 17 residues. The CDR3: CASSPLAGERTYNEQFF. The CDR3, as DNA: TGTGCCAGCAGTCCACTAGCGGGAGAAAGGACCTACAATGAGCAGTTCTTC.

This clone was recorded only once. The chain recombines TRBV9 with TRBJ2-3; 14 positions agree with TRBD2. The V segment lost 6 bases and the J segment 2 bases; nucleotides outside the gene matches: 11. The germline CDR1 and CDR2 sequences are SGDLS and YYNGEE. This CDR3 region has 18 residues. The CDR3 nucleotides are TGTGCCAGCACCAGATCCCCGACTAGCGGGGGGGTCACAGATACGCAGTATTTT. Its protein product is CASTRSPTSGGVTDTQYF.

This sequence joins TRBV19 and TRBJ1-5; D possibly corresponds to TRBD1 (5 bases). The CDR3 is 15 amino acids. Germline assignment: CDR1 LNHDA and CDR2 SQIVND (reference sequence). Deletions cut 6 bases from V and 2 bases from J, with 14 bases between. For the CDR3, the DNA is TGTGCCAGTAGAGCTCAGGGTAAGGGCAATCAGCCCCAGCATTTT. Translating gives CASRAQGKGNQPQHF.

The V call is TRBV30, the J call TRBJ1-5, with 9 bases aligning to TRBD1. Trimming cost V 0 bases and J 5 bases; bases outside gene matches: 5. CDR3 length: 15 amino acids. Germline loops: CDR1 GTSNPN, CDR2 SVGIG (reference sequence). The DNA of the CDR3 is TGTGCCTGGAGTGTGGCCGGGACAGGGTATCAGCCCCAGCATTTT. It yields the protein CAWSVAGTGYQPQHF.

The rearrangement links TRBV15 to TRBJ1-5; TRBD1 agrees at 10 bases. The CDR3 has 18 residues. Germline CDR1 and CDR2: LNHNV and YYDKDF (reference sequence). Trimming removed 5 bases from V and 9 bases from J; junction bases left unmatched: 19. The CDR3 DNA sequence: TGTGCCACCAGCCAAATACTGACAGGGGGCGAAGCTTTTAGGCCCCAGCATTTT. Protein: CATSQILTGGEAFRPQHF.

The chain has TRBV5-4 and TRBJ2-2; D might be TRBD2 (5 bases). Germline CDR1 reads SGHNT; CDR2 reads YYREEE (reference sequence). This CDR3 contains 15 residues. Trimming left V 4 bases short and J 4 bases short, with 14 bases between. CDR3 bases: TGTGCCAGCAGCCCGGGATCAGCGGTCACCGGGGAGCTGTTTTTT. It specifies CASSPGSAVTGELFF.

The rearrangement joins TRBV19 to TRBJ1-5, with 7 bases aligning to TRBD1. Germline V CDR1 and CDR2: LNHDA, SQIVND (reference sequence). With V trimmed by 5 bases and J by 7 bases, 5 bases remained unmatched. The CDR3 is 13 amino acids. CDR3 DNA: TGTGCCAGTAGTCCCACAGGGGTGCAGCCCCAGCATTTT. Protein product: CASSPTGVQPQHF.